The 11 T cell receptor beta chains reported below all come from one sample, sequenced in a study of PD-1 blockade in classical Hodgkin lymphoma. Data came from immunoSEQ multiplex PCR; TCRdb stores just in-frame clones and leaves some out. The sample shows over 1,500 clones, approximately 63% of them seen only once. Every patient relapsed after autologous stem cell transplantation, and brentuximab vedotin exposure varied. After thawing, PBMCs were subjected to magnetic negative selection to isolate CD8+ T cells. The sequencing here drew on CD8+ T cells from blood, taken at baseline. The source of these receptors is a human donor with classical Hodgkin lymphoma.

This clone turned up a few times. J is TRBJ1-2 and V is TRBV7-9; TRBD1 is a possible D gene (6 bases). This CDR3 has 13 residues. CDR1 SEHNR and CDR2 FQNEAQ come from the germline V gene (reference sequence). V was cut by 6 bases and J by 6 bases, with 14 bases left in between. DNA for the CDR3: TGTGCCAGCAGTAATTACAGGGCGGATGGCTACACCTTC. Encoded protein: CASSNYRADGYTF. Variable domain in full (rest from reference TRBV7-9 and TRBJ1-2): DTGVSQNPRHKITKRGQNVTFRCDPISEHNRLYWYRQTLGQGPEFLTYFQNEAQLEKSRLLSDRFSAERPKGSFSTLEIQRTEQGDSAMYLCASSNYRADGYTFGSGTRLTVV.

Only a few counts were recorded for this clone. The CDR3 DNA is TGCGCCAGCAGTCGGGACAGGGGGACCTATGGCTACACCTTC. Its translation is CASSRDRGTYGYTF. This chain uses TRBV4-3 with TRBJ1-2; 11 bases are a match to TRBD1. This CDR3 has 14 amino acids. The ends lost 6 bases at V and 4 bases at J; junction bases unmatched: 4. Germline loops: CDR1 LGHNA, CDR2 YSLEER.

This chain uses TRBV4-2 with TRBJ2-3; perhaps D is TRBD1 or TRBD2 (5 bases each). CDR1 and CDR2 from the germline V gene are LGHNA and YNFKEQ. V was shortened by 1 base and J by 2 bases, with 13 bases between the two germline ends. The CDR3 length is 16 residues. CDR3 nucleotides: TGTGCCAGCAGCCAAGTTGTCGGGGCCTTCACAGATACGCAGTATTTT. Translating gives CASSQVVGAFTDTQYF.

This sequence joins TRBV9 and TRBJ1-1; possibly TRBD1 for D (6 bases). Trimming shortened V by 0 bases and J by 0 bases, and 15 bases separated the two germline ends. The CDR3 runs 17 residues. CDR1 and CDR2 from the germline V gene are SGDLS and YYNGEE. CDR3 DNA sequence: TGTGCCAGCAGCGTAGAGGACAGCTCCCTTTTGAACACTGAAGCTTTCTTT. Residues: CASSVEDSSLLNTEAFF.

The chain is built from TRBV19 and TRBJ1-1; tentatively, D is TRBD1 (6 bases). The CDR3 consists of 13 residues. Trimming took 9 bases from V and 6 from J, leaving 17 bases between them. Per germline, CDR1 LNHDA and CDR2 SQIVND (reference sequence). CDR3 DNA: TGTGCCAGCAGCCCTGGGGGCATCTCTGAAGCTTTCTTT. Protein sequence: CASSPGGISEAFF. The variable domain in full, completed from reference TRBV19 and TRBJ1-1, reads DGGITQSPKYLFRKEGQNVTLSCEQNLNHDAMYWYRQDPGQGLRLIYYSQIVNDFQKGDIAEGYSVSREKKESFPLTVTSAQKNPTAFYLCASSPGGISEAFFGQGTRLTVV.

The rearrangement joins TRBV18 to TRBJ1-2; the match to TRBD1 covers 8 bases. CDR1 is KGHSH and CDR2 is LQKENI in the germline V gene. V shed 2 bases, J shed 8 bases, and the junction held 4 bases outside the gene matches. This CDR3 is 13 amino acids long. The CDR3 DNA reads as TGTGCCAGCTCACCAGAGACAGGGGACGGCTACACCTTC. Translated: CASSPETGDGYTF.

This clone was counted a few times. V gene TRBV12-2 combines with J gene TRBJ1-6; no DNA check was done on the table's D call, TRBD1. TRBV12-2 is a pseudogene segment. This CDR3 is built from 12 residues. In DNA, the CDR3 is TGTGCAAGTCGCTTCATGGGGCATGTAGTCCACTTT. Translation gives CASRFMGHVVHF.

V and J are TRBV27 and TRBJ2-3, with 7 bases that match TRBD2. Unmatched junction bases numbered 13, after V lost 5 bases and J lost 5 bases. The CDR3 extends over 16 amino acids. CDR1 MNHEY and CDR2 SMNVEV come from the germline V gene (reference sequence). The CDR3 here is CASSRLAESQGDTQYF. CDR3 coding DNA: TGTGCCAGCAGTCGTCTAGCGGAAAGCCAGGGAGATACGCAGTATTTT.

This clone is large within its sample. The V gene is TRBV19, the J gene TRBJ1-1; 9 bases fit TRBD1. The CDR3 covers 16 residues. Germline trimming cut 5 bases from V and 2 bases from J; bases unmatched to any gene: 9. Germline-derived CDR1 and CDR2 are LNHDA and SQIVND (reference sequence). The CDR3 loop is CASSSSDRGLNTEAFF. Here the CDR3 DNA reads TGTGCCAGTAGTTCCTCGGACAGGGGCCTCAACACTGAAGCTTTCTTT.

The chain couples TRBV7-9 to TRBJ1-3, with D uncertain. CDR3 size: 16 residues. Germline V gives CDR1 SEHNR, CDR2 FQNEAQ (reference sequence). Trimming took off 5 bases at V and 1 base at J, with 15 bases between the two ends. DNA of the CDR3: TGTGCCAGCAGCCCCCTTAGGGCACCGTCTGGAAACACCATATATTTT. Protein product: CASSPLRAPSGNTIYF.

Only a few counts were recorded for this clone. The CDR3 sequence is CASGPGGITEAFF. DNA of the CDR3: TGTGCCAGCGGCCCCGGGGGAATCACTGAAGCTTTCTTT. This sequence joins TRBV6-5 and TRBJ1-1, with D possibly being TRBD1 (5 bases). The CDR3 is 13 amino acids. CDR1 MNHEY and CDR2 SVGAGI come from the germline V gene. V was trimmed by 8 bases and J by 4 bases, leaving 14 bases between them.